The 22 T cell receptor beta chains below all came from one sample that was sequenced in a study of shared T cell receptors in the human thymus. Using immunoSEQ multiplex PCR, the repertoire was profiled, and TCRdb retains in-frame clones only, with some absent. The data hold 640,000 or so clones, with approximately 87% observed a single time. A further study also used this sample, focusing on human thymus T cells.

Source material: thymocytes. The source of these receptors is a boy under two years old with a congenital heart defect.

This sequence joins TRBV28 and TRBJ1-5, with a possible D match to TRBD1 (6 bases). V gave up 6 bases and J gave up 0 bases, with 27 bases separating them. The CDR3 runs to 20 residues. Germline V gene data show CDR1 as MDHEN and CDR2 as SYDVKM. The CDR3 coding sequence is TGTGCCAGCAGCTGCAGTTTCCCGGACAGATTATACGGTAGCAATCAGCCCCAGCATTTT. Translating it yields CASSCSFPDRLYGSNQPQHF.

The chain carries TRBV7-6 and TRBJ2-5; 10 nucleotides match TRBD1. Gene TRBJ2-7 matches the end of the DNA better, so the J call may be wrong. CDR1 is SGHVS and CDR2 is FNYEAQ in the germline V gene. This CDR3 has 15 amino acids. DNA for the CDR3: TGTGCCAGCAGCTTAGAGGGGACAGGGGACAACGAGCAGTACTTC. Amino acid sequence: CASSLEGTGDNEQYF.

The chain employs TRBV4-3 and TRBJ2-3; 7 bases are shared with TRBD2. V shed 1 base and J 2 bases; nucleotides not matched to a gene: 15. This CDR3 is built from 19 residues. CDR1 is LGHNA, CDR2 YSLEER, per germline. The CDR3 spells CASSQVGVGGRGDTDTQYF. The CDR3 DNA reads TGCGCCAGCAGCCAAGTTGGGGTGGGGGGACGGGGGGACACAGATACGCAGTATTTT.

This clone appeared once. This chain uses TRBV19 with TRBJ2-1, with 7 bases that match TRBD1. The CDR3 covers 20 residues. The V gene end was trimmed by 5 bases and the J gene end by 0 bases; junction bases not matched to a gene: 19. Germline V lookup: CDR1 LNHDA, CDR2 SQIVND (reference sequence). As DNA, the CDR3 is TGTGCCAGTAGTTCACGGACAGGTGTCGGGCTTCATAGCTCCTACAATGAGCAGTTCTTC. Amino acids: CASSSRTGVGLHSSYNEQFF.

This chain uses TRBV18 with TRBJ1-5; D not resolved. There are 17 residues in the CDR3. Trimming cost V 4 bases and J 0 bases, with 16 bases left between them. Germline CDR1 KGHSH, CDR2 LQKENI. The chain's CDR3 is CASSLLPQVNSNQPQHF. The DNA for the CDR3 is TGTGCCAGCTCACTCCTCCCGCAGGTTAATAGCAATCAGCCCCAGCATTTT. Filled out from reference TRBV18 and TRBJ1-5, the complete variable domain reads NAGVMQNPRHLVRRRGQEARLRCSPMKGHSHVYWYRQLPEEGLKFMVYLQKENIIDESGMPKERFSAEFPKEGPSILRIQQVVRGDSAAYFCASSLLPQVNSNQPQHFGDGTRLSIL.

The CDR3 DNA follows: TGCAGCGTTGCGGGTGCCACTAATGAAAAACTGTTTTTT. This encodes CSVAGATNEKLFF. This chain links TRBV29-1 with TRBJ1-4; D not resolved. Germline loops: CDR1 SQVTM, CDR2 ANQGSEA. CDR3 length: 13 amino acids. V shed 4 bases and J shed 2 bases, with 8 bases lying between them.

This clone was seen a few times. The chain is built from TRBV28 and TRBJ2-7; possibly TRBD1 for D (6 bases). V dropped 4 bases and J dropped 2 bases, with 15 bases sitting between them. Per the germline V gene, CDR1 is MDHEN and CDR2 is SYDVKM. This CDR3 comprises 15 residues. CDR3 DNA sequence: TGTGCCAGCAGTTCAACACCAACAGGGACCTACGAGCAGTACTTC. It translates to CASSSTPTGTYEQYF.

The rearrangement uses TRBV4-3 and TRBJ2-1, with D possibly TRBD1 on 5 matching bases. Germline V gene data show CDR1 as LGHNA and CDR2 as YSLEER. The CDR3 covers 17 residues. V was trimmed by 1 base and J by 2 bases, leaving 15 bases between them. The DNA for the CDR3 is TGCGCCAGCAGCCAAGCTACCTGGGGCCTAGCCTACAATGAGCAGTTCTTC. Translated, it gives CASSQATWGLAYNEQFF.

The chain recombines TRBV2 with TRBJ2-1; 12 nucleotides align to TRBD2. CDR1 and CDR2 (germline): SNHLY, FYNNEI. The ends lost 3 bases at V and 6 bases at J; junction bases unmatched: 3. The CDR3 is 15 residues long. The CDR3 sequence is CASSETSGSPNEQFF. CDR3 nucleotide sequence: TGTGCCAGCAGTGAGACTAGCGGGAGTCCCAATGAGCAGTTCTTC.

The rearrangement uses TRBV7-9 and TRBJ2-7, with 11 positions matching TRBD2. Trimming at V came to 5 bases and at J to 3 bases, leaving 3 bases not matched to a gene. CDR3 length: 14 amino acids. Germline-derived CDR1 and CDR2 are SEHNR and FQNEAQ (reference sequence). DNA for the CDR3: TGTGCCAGCAGCGTGACTAGCGGGGTCTACGAGCAGTACTTC. Protein: CASSVTSGVYEQYF.

The chain uses TRBV4-1 and TRBJ2-7, with 7 bases that match TRBD2. V was clipped by 1 base and J by 8 bases; unmatched bases: 17. Germline V lookup: CDR1 MGHRA, CDR2 YSYEKL. The CDR3 is 17 residues long. The CDR3 DNA reads TGCGCCAGCAGCCAAGGGGGGGGGAAGCGGTGGGTCTATCAGCAGTACTTC. It encodes CASSQGGGKRWVYQQYF.

V gene TRBV28 combines with J gene TRBJ1-3; the D gene is possibly TRBD1 (6 bases). The CDR3 length is 21 residues. With 3 bases removed from V and 0 bases from J, the gap between germline ends came to 27 bases. Germline lookup yields CDR1 MDHEN and CDR2 SYDVKM. The CDR3 reads CASSFGALRTGTYTSGNTIYF. DNA of the CDR3: TGTGCCAGCAGTTTCGGTGCCCTCCGAACAGGGACATACACCTCTGGAAACACCATATATTTT. Full variable domain (rest looked up from reference TRBV28 and TRBJ1-3): DVKVTQSSRYLVKRTGEKVFLECVQDMDHENMFWYRQDPGLGLRLIYFSYDVKMKEKGDIPEGYSVSREKKERFSLILESASTNQTSMYLCASSFGALRTGTYTSGNTIYFGEGSWLTVV.

The chain has TRBV7-6 and TRBJ1-3; no clear D. V shed 3 bases and J shed 3 bases, with 9 bases lying between them. The CDR3 consists of 14 residues. Germline V gene lookup returns CDR1 SGHVS and CDR2 FNYEAQ. For the CDR3, the DNA is TGTGCCAGCAGCTTCGGGGTGGGTGGAAACACCATATATTTT. Its translation: CASSFGVGGNTIYF.

A remark on this clone: The junction differs from germline at one of its ends, possibly a read error. The rearrangement links TRBV7-9 to TRBJ2-2, with 7 nucleotides matching TRBD2. Germline values: CDR1 SEHNR, CDR2 FQNEAQ (reference sequence). The CDR3 length is 14 residues. Written as DNA, the CDR3 is TGTGCCAGCAGCATAGCGGGCGGGACCGGGGAGCTGTTTTTT. It is translated as CASSIAGGTGELFF.

This clone was picked up a small number of times. The J gene is TRBJ2-2, the V gene TRBV18; 9 bases agree with TRBD1. CDR3 length: 16 residues. V lost 3 bases to trimming and J lost 4 bases; unmatched junction nucleotides: 6. The germline V gene has CDR1 KGHSH and CDR2 LQKENI. The CDR3 here is CASSPPGQGVTGELFF. The CDR3 bases are TGTGCCAGCTCACCCCCGGGACAGGGAGTCACCGGGGAGCTGTTTTTT. The full variable domain, in which reference TRBV18 and TRBJ2-2 provide the parts outside the CDR3, is NAGVMQNPRHLVRRRGQEARLRCSPMKGHSHVYWYRQLPEEGLKFMVYLQKENIIDESGMPKERFSAEFPKEGPSILRIQQVVRGDSAAYFCASSPPGQGVTGELFFGEGSRLTVL.

This chain joins TRBV4-3 and TRBJ2-3; 8 bases line up with TRBD2. Trimming removed 0 bases from V and 4 bases from J; junction bases left unmatched: 3. This CDR3 comprises 15 residues. Germline lookup yields CDR1 LGHNA and CDR2 YSLEER. The CDR3 sequence: CASSQDWREADTQYF. CDR3 nucleotides: TGCGCCAGCAGCCAAGATTGGCGGGAGGCAGATACGCAGTATTTT.

The J gene is TRBJ1-2, the V gene TRBV5-1; tentative D call: TRBD1 (5 bases). V was pared by 0 bases and J by 8 bases, with 20 bases between. From germline, CDR1 is SGHRS and CDR2 YFSETQ. The CDR3 has 16 amino acids. CDR3 DNA: TGCGCCAGCAGCTTGGGAACAGGCTCAGCTAAGGGGGGCTACACCTTC. This sequence encodes CASSLGTGSAKGGYTF.

This chain joins TRBV28 and TRBJ2-3, with D perhaps matching TRBD1 (5 bases). The CDR3 loop spans 15 amino acids. Germline V CDR1 and CDR2: MDHEN, SYDVKM. Trimming removed 6 bases from V and 5 bases from J, with 18 bases in between. CDR3 nucleotides: TGTGCCAGCAGCCACCGCAGGGTGTTGGAAGATACGCAGTATTTT. This translates into CASSHRRVLEDTQYF.

V gene TRBV15 combines with J gene TRBJ1-4; D unclear. The CDR3 totals 16 residues. Trimming removed 0 bases from V and 6 bases from J, with 14 bases in between. Germline V gives CDR1 LNHNV, CDR2 YYDKDF (reference sequence). The chain's CDR3 is CATSRDTRRRDEKLFF. The CDR3 region has the DNA TGTGCCACCAGCAGAGATACTCGACGACGGGATGAAAAACTGTTTTTT. Full variable domain (missing parts from reference TRBV15 and TRBJ1-4): DAMVIQNPRYQVTQFGKPVTLSCSQTLNHNVMYWYQQKSSQAPKLLFHYYDKDFNNEADTPDNFQSRRPNTSFCFLDIRSPGLGDTAMYLCATSRDTRRRDEKLFFGSGTQLSVL.

The DNA of the CDR3 is TGTGCCAGCCTCGTGGACAGGGGAAACACTGAAGCTTTCTTT. Residues: CASLVDRGNTEAFF. This chain uses TRBV2 with TRBJ1-1; 9 positions match TRBD1. From germline, CDR1 is SNHLY and CDR2 FYNNEI. The J segment lost 2 bases and the V segment lost 8 bases, leaving 6 bases of the junction unmatched. The CDR3 length is 14 residues. Combining the CDR3 with reference TRBV2 and TRBJ1-1 gives the whole variable domain EPEVTQTPSHQVTQMGQEVILRCVPISNHLYFYWYRQILGQKVEFLVSFYNNEISEKSEIFDDQFSVERPDGSNFTLKIRSTKLEDSAMYFCASLVDRGNTEAFFGQGTRLTVV.

The rearrangement joins TRBV27 to TRBJ2-3; D is uncertain. CDR3 size: 16 residues. Trimming pared 1 base from V and 0 bases from J, leaving 11 bases between. Germline V CDR1 and CDR2: MNHEY, SMNVEV (reference sequence). The CDR3 spells CASSLLQSSSTDTQYF. CDR3 in DNA: TGTGCCAGCAGTTTATTACAATCATCTAGCACAGATACGCAGTATTTT.

This chain links TRBV19 with TRBJ2-7, with 8 bases fitting TRBD2. Trimming cost V 1 base and J 3 bases; bases outside gene matches: 11. Germline V gene lookup returns CDR1 LNHDA and CDR2 SQIVND (reference sequence). The CDR3 is made up of 17 amino acids. The CDR3: CASSIGWRGREGYEQYF. DNA for the CDR3: TGTGCCAGTAGTATAGGCTGGCGGGGTCGGGAGGGCTACGAGCAGTACTTC.